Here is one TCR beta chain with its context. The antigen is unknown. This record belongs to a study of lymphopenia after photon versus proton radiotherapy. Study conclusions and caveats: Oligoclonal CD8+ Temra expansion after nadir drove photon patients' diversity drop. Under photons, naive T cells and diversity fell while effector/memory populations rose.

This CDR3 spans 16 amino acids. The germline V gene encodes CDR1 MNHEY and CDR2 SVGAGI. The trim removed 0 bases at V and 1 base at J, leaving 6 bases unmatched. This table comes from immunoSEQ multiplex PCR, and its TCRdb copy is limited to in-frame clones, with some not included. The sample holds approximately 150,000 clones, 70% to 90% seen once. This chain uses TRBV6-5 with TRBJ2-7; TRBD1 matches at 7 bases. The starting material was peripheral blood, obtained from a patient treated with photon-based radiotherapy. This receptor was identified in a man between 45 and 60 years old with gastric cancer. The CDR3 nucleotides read TGTGCCAGCAGTTACTCGACAGGGACAGCGTCCTACGAGCAGTACTTC. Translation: CASSYSTGTASYEQYF.